The rows below give T cell receptor beta chains drawn from one sample of a study of blood T cell repertoires in COVID-19. TCRdb's table, derived via immunoSEQ multiplex PCR, lists solely in-frame clones and lacks some. This table holds over 200,000 clones, over 80% found once. The sequencing sample was made of peripheral blood. The origin of the receptors is a human donor in a cohort sampled during active COVID-19. Each CDR3 is given with its conserved first and last residue. The D gene is left open where the match is weak. Rows give clone size only sometimes, using once, few, many, or a class for an expanded clone.

cdr3_length clone_size j_call v_call d_call cdr3_nt cdr3_aa
14 . TRBJ1-2 TRBV5-6 TRBD1 TGTGCCAGCAGCTTCACAGGGGGGTCCTATGGCTACACCTTC CASSFTGGSYGYTF
14 . TRBJ1-1 TRBV27 . TGTGCCAGCAGTTTATCGAGAGGGGGAAGGGAAGCTTTCTTT CASSLSRGGREAFF
14 . TRBJ1-1 TRBV6-6 TRBD1 TGTGCCAGCAGTTCCACAGGGGAGGCCACTGAAGCTTTCTTT CASSSTGEATEAFF
15 few TRBJ2-7 TRBV5-4 TRBD2 TGTGCCAGCAGCTTGGGACTAGCGGGTTCCTACGAGCAGTACTTC CASSLGLAGSYEQYF
16 . TRBJ1-1 TRBV5-4 TRBD1 TGTGCCAGCAGCTTGAGTCCTAGGGACAGTGACACTGAAGCTTTCTTT CASSLSPRDSDTEAFF
14 . TRBJ2-7 TRBV2 TRBD2 TGTGCCAGCACCCCAAAGATAGCGGGAGACGAGCAGTACTTC CASTPKIAGDEQYF
14 . TRBJ1-5 TRBV27 . TGTGCCAGCAGTTTATACGCGGCCAATCAGCCCCAGCATTTT CASSLYAANQPQHF
13 once TRBJ2-7 TRBV24-1 TRBD1 TGTGCCACCTCCGGGACAGGGGGCCTCGAGCAGTACTTC CATSGTGGLEQYF
14 . TRBJ1-2 TRBV18 TRBD1 TGTGCCAGCTCACCCGGGACAGAGAACTATGGCTACACCTTC CASSPGTENYGYTF
15 . TRBJ2-7 TRBV4-2 . TGTGCCAGCAGCCAAGATAGCCAGGGCTATTACGAGCAGTACTTC CASSQDSQGYYEQYF
14 few TRBJ1-6 TRBV5-6 TRBD1 TGTGCCAGCAGCTACGACAGGGGAGGATCACCCCTCCACTTT CASSYDRGGSPLHF
18 . TRBJ2-2 TRBV11-2 TRBD2 TGTGCCAGCAGCTCCCTATGGGGACTAGCGGGAGGAACCGGGGAGCTGTTTTTT CASSSLWGLAGGTGELFF
18 . TRBJ2-1 TRBV5-1 TRBD2 TGCGCCAGCAGCTTGACAAGATGGACTAGCGGGAGCTACAATGAGCAGTTCTTC CASSLTRWTSGSYNEQFF
16 . TRBJ1-2 TRBV28 TRBD1 TGTGCCAGCAGACCTAACAGAGGGACAGCGAACTATGGCTACACCTTC CASRPNRGTANYGYTF
15 . TRBJ2-7 TRBV4-3 TRBD2 TGCGCCAGCAGCCACCGACTAGCGGGACTCTACGAGCAGTACTTC CASSHRLAGLYEQYF
15 . TRBJ2-1 TRBV11-2 TRBD2 TGTGCCAGCAGCCCGCGACTAGCGGGGGGAAATGAGCAGTTCTTC CASSPRLAGGNEQFF
15 . TRBJ1-3 TRBV19 . TGTGCCAGTAGTGCTGACAGAGTCGGTGGAAACACCATATATTTT CASSADRVGGNTIYF
15 . TRBJ2-3 TRBV15 TRBD2 TGTGCCACCAGCAGAGATTTGCGGGAGCTTGATACGCAGTATTTT CATSRDLRELDTQYF
14 . TRBJ2-5 TRBV7-2 TRBD2 TGTGCCAGCAGCTTACAGACTAGCGGGACCCCCCGTAACTTC CASSLQTSGTPRNF
14 few TRBJ1-1 TRBV9 . TGTGCCAGCAGCGTAGCGGTGCAGAACACTGAAGCTTTCTTT CASSVAVQNTEAFF
13 . TRBJ1-1 TRBV9 TRBD1 TGTGCCAGCAGCCCAGACAGGGGTGGTTTGGCTTTCTTT CASSPDRGGLAFF
14 . TRBJ2-3 TRBV11-2 TRBD2 TGTGCCAGCAGCTTAGCGGCTAGCGGTGATACGCAGTATTTT CASSLAASGDTQYF
14 . TRBJ2-7 TRBV7-9 . TGTGCCAGCAGCTTAGGAGGGAGTAAGTACGAGCAGTACTTC CASSLGGSKYEQYF
11 . TRBJ2-7 TRBV28 . TGTGCCAGCAGGCAGGGCTACGAGCAGTACTTC CASRQGYEQYF
16 . TRBJ1-3 TRBV18 TRBD1 TGTGCCAGCTCACTCGACAGGGGCGTCTCTGGAAACACCATATATTTT CASSLDRGVSGNTIYF
16 . TRBJ2-7 TRBV6-2/TRBV6-3 . TGTGCCAGCAGTTATTCACTCGTCAGGATAGACTACGAGCAGTACTTC CASSYSLVRIDYEQYF
13 . TRBJ2-7 TRBV9 TRBD1 TGTGCCAGCAGCACCCGTACAGGGGACGAGCAGTACTTC CASSTRTGDEQYF
13 . TRBJ1-2 TRBV28 TRBD1 TGTGCCAGCAGTTTCGGACAGGGCTATGGCTACACCTTC CASSFGQGYGYTF
14 . TRBJ2-2 TRBV7-9 . TGTGCCAGCAGCTTGGCGGGATCCACCGGGGAGCTGTTTTTT CASSLAGSTGELFF
14 . TRBJ1-2 TRBV29-1 TRBD1 TGCAGCTTCGATGGGGGGACAGGAATCTATGGCTACACCTTC CSFDGGTGIYGYTF
13 . TRBJ1-2 TRBV28 . TGTGCCGGACACGGGGGACCTAACTATGGCTACACCTTC CAGHGGPNYGYTF
15 few TRBJ2-1 TRBV27 TRBD1 TGTGCCAGCAACCCGGGGGACAGGGATTTCAATGAGCAGTTCTTC CASNPGDRDFNEQFF
15 . TRBJ2-7 TRBV7-9 TRBD1 TGTGCCAGCAGCTTAGGGGTCAGGGGGCTTGACGAGCAGTACTTC CASSLGVRGLDEQYF
13 . TRBJ2-3 TRBV7-9 TRBD1 TGTGCCATTGACAGGGGGCCTACAGATACGCAGTATTTT CAIDRGPTDTQYF
14 . TRBJ1-1 TRBV6-4 . TGTGCCAGCAGTCCCGACAGGCCCGAGGCTGAAGCTTTCTTT CASSPDRPEAEAFF
12 . TRBJ2-5 TRBV28 . TGTGCCAGCAGGGTCGGGCAAGAGACCCAGTACTTC CASRVGQETQYF
14 . TRBJ2-1 TRBV5-6 . TGTGCCAGCAGCTTGGGGAGGGCCTACAATGAGCAGTTCTTC CASSLGRAYNEQFF